A selection of T cell receptor beta chains follows, all from one sample in a study of T cells in Graves' hyperthyroidism and ophthalmopathy. TCRdb used MiXCR to reprocess the multiplex PCR reads, holding one entry per CDR3 protein. The sample records over 500,000 distinct CDR3 sequences, 14% being singletons. The specimen was blood. The receptors were gathered from a woman aged 35 to 49 with Graves' hyperthyroidism. The CDR3 runs from the conserved cysteine through the conserved F or W. D genes are given only for firm matches. Size values are once, few and many counts, or a class for expanded clones, and some rows have none.

D gene | clone size | J gene | V gene | CDR3 protein | CDR3 DNA
- | many | TRBJ2-4 | TRBV12-3/TRBV12-4 | CASSLGAGDGVGNIQYF | TGTGCCAGCAGCCTGGGGGCGGGAGACGGGGTTGGGAACATTCAGTACTTC
TRBD2 | many | TRBJ2-5 | TRBV11-2 | CASSLDSAGGETQYF | TGTGCCAGCAGCTTAGATTCGGCGGGAGGAGAGACCCAGTACTTC
- | few | TRBJ1-2 | TRBV5-4 | CASSLKNYGYTF | TGTGCCAGCAGCTTGAAAAACTATGGCTACACCTTC
- | few | TRBJ2-5 | TRBV24-1 | CATSDFSTGLETQYF | TGTGCCACCAGTGATTTCTCCACAGGTCTGGAGACCCAGTACTTC
TRBD2 | - | TRBJ2-7 | TRBV19 | CASSTTGLAGVDPYEQYF | TGTGCCAGTAGTACCACGGGACTAGCGGGAGTAGACCCCTACGAGCAGTACTTC
- | many | TRBJ1-3 | TRBV3-1 | CASSRGAGNTIYF | TGTGCCAGCAGCCGAGGTGCCGGAAACACCATATATTTT
- | - | TRBJ2-6 | TRBV5-1 | CASSSGRDHSGANVLTF | TGCGCCAGCAGCTCAGGACGGGACCACTCTGGGGCCAACGTCCTGACTTTC
- | few | TRBJ2-3 | TRBV5-1 | CASSLGGLGGPDTQYF | TGCGCCAGCAGCTTAGGAGGACTGGGGGGCCCGGATACGCAGTATTTT
- | - | TRBJ2-7 | TRBV7-9 | CASSWQNSYEQYF | TGTGCCAGCAGCTGGCAGAACTCCTACGAGCAGTACTTC
TRBD1 | many | TRBJ2-3 | TRBV12-3/TRBV12-4 | CASSFLTGVSDTQYF | TGTGCCAGCAGTTTTCTCACAGGGGTATCAGATACGCAGTATTTT
- | many | TRBJ1-2 | TRBV28 | CASSLYRDPGYTF | TGTGCCAGCAGTTTGTACAGGGATCCTGGCTACACCTTC
- | few | TRBJ2-7 | TRBV5-4 | CASSLDGTGEQYF | TGTGCCAGCAGCTTGGACGGGACTGGCGAGCAGTACTTC
TRBD1 | - | TRBJ2-3 | TRBV25-1 | CASSETGVADTQYF | TGTGCCAGCAGTGAAACAGGGGTAGCAGATACGCAGTATTTT
- | many | TRBJ2-7 | TRBV11-3 | CASSKGLQQYF | TGTGCCAGCAGCAAGGGACTCCAGCAGTACTTC
TRBD1 | few | TRBJ1-2 | TRBV29-1 | CSVGTPGGIDYGYTF | TGCAGCGTTGGTACCCCAGGGGGTATTGATTATGGCTACACCTTC
TRBD2 | many | TRBJ2-7 | TRBV28 | CASSSPLGLAGGGYEQYF | TGTGCCAGCAGTTCCCCTTTAGGACTAGCGGGAGGTGGGTACGAGCAGTACTTC
- | many | TRBJ2-5 | TRBV2 | CASSERVTGETQYF | TGTGCCAGCAGTGAAAGGGTGACCGGGGAGACCCAGTACTTC
TRBD1 | many | TRBJ1-1 | TRBV5-5 | CASSLGDRVTEAFF | TGTGCCAGCAGCTTGGGGGACAGGGTCACTGAAGCTTTCTTT
TRBD1 | many | TRBJ2-1 | TRBV2 | CASSEDRGLNEQFF | TGTGCCAGCAGTGAAGACAGGGGGCTCAATGAGCAGTTCTTC
- | many | TRBJ2-1 | TRBV7-2 | CASSLYRVENEQFF | TGTGCCAGCAGCTTATACAGGGTCGAGAATGAGCAGTTCTTC
- | - | TRBJ1-1 | TRBV4-1 | CASSPKRQAMNTEAFF | TGCGCCAGCAGCCCTAAAAGACAGGCGATGAACACTGAAGCTTTCTTT
- | once | TRBJ1-2 | TRBV9 | CASSVEGWGDYGYTF | TGTGCCAGCAGCGTAGAAGGGTGGGGAGACTATGGCTACACCTTC
TRBD1 | - | TRBJ2-3 | TRBV27 | CASSDPDRASTDTQYF | TGTGCCAGCAGTGATCCCGACAGGGCTAGCACAGATACGCAGTATTTT
TRBD2 | - | TRBJ2-3 | TRBV11-2 | CASSLGTGLAVGADTQYF | TGTGCCAGCAGCTTAGGGACCGGACTAGCGGTGGGAGCAGATACGCAGTATTTT
TRBD1 | - | TRBJ2-4 | TRBV7-9 | CASSKGQGHIQYF | TGTGCCAGCAGCAAGGGACAGGGCCACATTCAGTACTTC
TRBD2 | many | TRBJ2-1 | TRBV28 | CASRVTSDSSYNEQFF | TGTGCCAGCAGGGTGACTAGCGACTCCTCCTACAATGAGCAGTTCTTC
- | many | TRBJ2-1 | TRBV15 | CATSRQVGTYNEQFF | TGTGCCACCAGTCGACAGGTCGGGACCTACAATGAGCAGTTCTTC
- | - | TRBJ1-1 | TRBV20-1 | CSARDGQGSTEAFF | TGCAGTGCTAGAGATGGTCAAGGGAGCACTGAAGCTTTCTTT
TRBD1 | many | TRBJ2-2 | TRBV2 | CASRRDRASNTGELFF | TGTGCCAGCAGGCGGGACAGGGCTTCGAACACCGGGGAGCTGTTTTTT
TRBD1 | few | TRBJ1-2 | TRBV5-8 | CASSIPDRGNYGYTF | TGTGCCAGCAGCATCCCAGACAGGGGGAACTATGGCTACACCTTC
TRBD1 | many | TRBJ2-5 | TRBV5-5 | CASSLWTGGETQYF | TGTGCCAGCAGCTTGTGGACAGGCGGCGAGACCCAGTACTTC
- | few | TRBJ1-3 | TRBV6-2/TRBV6-3 | CASSYPSTPGNTIYF | TGTGCCAGCAGTTACCCCAGTACCCCTGGAAACACCATATATTTT
- | few | TRBJ2-1 | TRBV5-1 | CASSPTGASSYNEQFF | TGCGCCAGCAGCCCGACAGGCGCTAGCTCCTACAATGAGCAGTTCTTC
- | many | TRBJ2-3 | TRBV3-1 | CASSQDGSRGTDTQYF | TGTGCCAGCAGCCAAGATGGGAGTAGGGGCACAGATACGCAGTATTTT
- | - | TRBJ1-6 | TRBV7-9 | CASSFRHDGNSPLHF | TGTGCCAGCAGCTTCCGACATGACGGAAATTCACCCCTCCACTTT
- | many | TRBJ2-1 | TRBV7-8 | CASSPLRVSAEQFF | TGTGCCAGCAGCCCCCTGAGGGTGTCGGCTGAGCAGTTCTTC
TRBD2 | many | TRBJ2-1 | TRBV11-3 | CASSSRDYPYNEQFF | TGTGCCAGCAGTTCCCGGGACTACCCTTACAATGAGCAGTTCTTC
TRBD2 | many | TRBJ2-3 | TRBV28 | CASRRPGLAGIGTDTQYF | TGTGCCAGCAGAAGGCCGGGACTAGCGGGAATCGGCACAGATACGCAGTATTTT
TRBD2 | few | TRBJ2-7 | TRBV7-6 | CASSWSGSSHEQYF | TGTGCCAGCAGCTGGAGCGGGAGTTCCCACGAGCAGTACTTC
- | few | TRBJ2-1 | TRBV10-3 | CAITDRLGDNEQFF | TGTGCCATCACCGACCGGCTAGGGGACAATGAGCAGTTCTTC
- | - | TRBJ2-1 | TRBV11-3 | CASSRTYIASYNEQFF | TGTGCCAGCAGCAGAACGTATATTGCCTCCTACAATGAGCAGTTCTTC
TRBD2 | - | TRBJ2-3 | TRBV3-1 | CASSHTSGGTDTQYF | TGTGCCAGCAGCCATACTAGCGGGGGCACAGATACGCAGTATTTT
- | - | TRBJ1-4 | TRBV9 | CASSEGTFVEKLFF | TGTGCCAGCAGCGAGGGGACATTTGTTGAAAAACTGTTTTTT
- | - | TRBJ2-5 | TRBV12-3/TRBV12-4 | CASSLHHEETQYF | TGTGCCAGCAGTCTACACCACGAAGAGACCCAGTACTTC
TRBD1 | few | TRBJ2-7 | TRBV2 | CASSESGGGYEQYF | TGTGCCAGCAGTGAATCAGGGGGCGGCTACGAGCAGTACTTC
TRBD1 | many | TRBJ2-7 | TRBV3-1 | CASSPQTGAVSYEQYF | TGTGCCAGCAGCCCGCAGACAGGGGCCGTTTCCTACGAGCAGTACTTC
- | - | TRBJ1-1 | TRBV19 | CASSIGSEAFF | TGTGCCAGTAGTATAGGATCTGAAGCTTTCTTT
- | many | TRBJ2-2 | TRBV12-3/TRBV12-4 | CASGSGRTGELFF | TGTGCCAGCGGGAGCGGAAGGACCGGGGAGCTGTTTTTT
- | many | TRBJ2-3 | TRBV27 | CASSTATDTQYF | TGTGCCAGCAGTACCGCCACAGATACGCAGTATTTT
TRBD1 | many | TRBJ2-3 | TRBV30 | CAWRRDSYSTDTQYF | TGTGCCTGGAGGAGGGACAGCTATAGCACAGATACGCAGTATTTT